One and the same sample provided the 24 T cell receptor beta chains below, sequenced in a study of tumor and adjacent non-tumor tissue in lung cancer. A modified ARM-PCR protocol with three rounds of nested PCR amplified TCRbeta. Using its own MiXCR run on the multiplex PCR reads, TCRdb lists one record per CDR3 protein. The table includes 90,000 to 100,000 distinct CDR3 sequences, 80% detected once. RNA was extracted from bulk tissue without any cell sorting. The normal lung tissue was taken more than 3 cm from the tumor edge. The material sequenced was distant non-tumor lung tissue. These receptor sequences come from a man between 60 and 70 years old with small cell lung cancer.

With respect to this clonotype: This clone may be a read error of a much larger clone one base away. The chain couples TRBV14 to TRBJ2-1; tentatively, D is TRBD2 (5 bases). The CDR3 consists of 16 residues. Germline CDR1 and CDR2: SGHDN and FVKESK. The CDR3 DNA reads TGTGTCAGCAGCCGGGCAGCGGCCAGCTCCTACAATGAGCAGTTCTTC. This encodes CVSSRAAASSYNEQFF.

Turning to this clonotype: This may be a read error: a much more frequent sequence differs by one nucleotide. The chain uses TRBV6-2 or TRBV6-3 and TRBJ1-1, with D perhaps matching TRBD1 (5 bases). Germline lookup yields CDR1 MNHEY and CDR2 SVGEGT. There are 14 residues in the CDR3. The CDR3 DNA follows: TGTGTCAGCAGTTACCAGGGATTGAACACTGAAGCTTTCTTT. This gives the protein CVSSYQGLNTEAFF.

This chain joins TRBV29-1 and TRBJ2-5, with 14 positions matching TRBD2. This CDR3 region has 18 residues. The V gene's germline CDR1 is SQVTM and CDR2 ANQGSEA. This chain's CDR3 is CTAAMGGLAGGDQETQYF. The CDR3 DNA reads as TGCACCGCCGCGATGGGAGGACTAGCGGGAGGAGACCAAGAGACCCAGTACTTC.

The sample holds a few counts of this clonotype. The chain has TRBV7-9 and TRBJ2-3, with 10 bases fitting TRBD2. The CDR3 is made up of 17 amino acids. The V gene end was trimmed by 2 bases and the J gene end by 5 bases; junction bases not matched to a gene: 10. The germline gives CDR1 SEHNR, CDR2 FQNEAQ (reference sequence). The CDR3 region is CASSLSELAGAKDTQYF. In nucleotides, the CDR3 is TGTGCCAGCAGCTTAAGTGAGCTAGCGGGAGCAAAAGATACGCAGTATTTT.

Of note for this clonotype: The junction does not match germline at one end; this may be a read error. The J gene is TRBJ2-2, the V gene TRBV4-2; D is ambiguous. Per germline, CDR1 LGHNA and CDR2 YNFKEQ. The CDR3 is made up of 16 amino acids. The CDR3 nucleotides are TGTGCCGGCAGTCAAGATCTGATAGCCAACACCGGGGAGCTGTTTTTT. It is translated as CAGSQDLIANTGELFF.

This clonotype was detected a few times. One junction end disagrees with the germline gene, perhaps due to a read error. This rearrangement joins TRBV5-4 to TRBJ1-5; TRBD1 aligns across 7 bases. In germline, CDR1 is SGHNT, CDR2 YYREEE (reference sequence). CDR3 length equals 14 residues. The CDR3 DNA sequence: TGTGCCAGCAGCTTGGGAGGGGGCAATCGGCCCCAGCATTTT. Its translation is CASSLGGGNRPQHF.

V usage is TRBV20-1 and J usage is TRBJ2-7, with 8 nucleotides matching TRBD2. Trimming at V came to 7 bases and at J to 7 bases, leaving 12 bases not matched to a gene. Germline CDR1 DFQATT, CDR2 SNEGSKA (reference sequence). This CDR3 has 13 residues. The DNA of the CDR3 is TGCAGTGTTACCGGGACTAGTGATGGAGAGCAGTACGTC. It encodes CSVTGTSDGEQYV.

Only a few counts were recorded for this clonotype. One junction end does not reproduce the germline sequence, and a read error may be involved. The chain links TRBV10-2 to TRBJ2-3, with unresolved D. CDR3 size: 11 residues. Germline CDR1 WSHSY, CDR2 SAAADI. This chain's CDR3 is CASSHTDTRYF. The CDR3 DNA reads TGCGCCAGTAGCCACACAGATACGCGGTATTTT.

Concerning this clonotype: Without the conserved terminal phenylalanine or tryptophan, this CDR3 likely stems from a read error. J is TRBJ2-5 and V is TRBV12-3 or TRBV12-4; D gene unclear. The CDR3 loop spans 12 amino acids. The CDR3 spells CASSSGVKTQYY. CDR3 bases: TGTGCCAGTAGTTCTGGAGTAAAGACCCAGTACTAC.

About this clonotype: A much larger clone lies a single base off, so this may be a read error. The chain recombines TRBV21-1 with TRBJ2-5. TRBV21-1 is a recognized pseudogene. This CDR3 has 16 residues. The CDR3 is CASIKVGTRYQETQYF. The CDR3 nucleotides are TGTGCCAGCATCAAAGTTGGCACGAGGTACCAAGAGACCCAGTACTTC.

Remarks on this clonotype: An end of the junction does not agree with germline; a read error may underlie this. The rearrangement links TRBV5-6 to TRBJ1-1, with 9 nucleotides matching TRBD1. There are 16 residues in the CDR3. Per germline, CDR1 SGHDT and CDR2 YYEEEE. The chain's CDR3 is CASSLASGTGNTEAIF. CDR3 nucleotides: TGTGCCAGCAGCTTGGCTTCCGGGACAGGGAACACTGAAGCTATCTTT.

The chain joins TRBV10-2 to TRBJ2-1; D call uncertain. Per germline, CDR1 WSHSY and CDR2 SAAADI. The germline V and J ends were trimmed by 8 bases and 8 bases, with 16 bases remaining between them. CDR3 length: 13 residues. This chain's CDR3 is CASCKTAQDEQFF. The CDR3, as DNA: TGCGCCAGCTGCAAGACTGCCCAGGATGAGCAGTTCTTC.

This clonotype was detected ten times or more. The chain employs TRBV5-1 and TRBJ2-7; 11 nucleotides match TRBD2. The germline CDR1 and CDR2 sequences are SGHRS and YFSETQ. V dropped 3 bases and J dropped 6; count of bases not matched to a gene: 5. The CDR3 runs to 14 residues. The CDR3 DNA is TGCGCCAGCAGCTCCGGACTAGCGGGTAGCGAGCAGTACGTC. This gives the protein CASSSGLAGSEQYV.

Concerning this clonotype: This CDR3 fails to terminate in the conserved phenylalanine or tryptophan, so it likely reflects a read error. Because the CDR3's place on the DNA is in doubt, the DNA is left out and the CDR3 is given as listed by TCRdb. The chain has TRBV6-2 or TRBV6-3 and TRBJ2-7; the table's D gene call, TRBD2, was not cross checked with the DNA. CDR1 MNHEY and CDR2 SVGEGT come from the germline V gene. The length of the CDR3 is 15 amino acids, counting both ends. The CDR3 reads CASRSAGVRSYEQNI.

This clonotype turned up a few times. A read error may be the cause here, since a much bigger clone is one base away. The genes are TRBV28 and TRBJ2-7; D is unresolved. In germline, CDR1 is MDHEN, CDR2 SYDVKM. The V and J ends lost 5 bases and 1 base respectively, with 21 bases between them. This CDR3 comprises 17 residues. CDR3 DNA sequence: TGTGCCAGCAGTCCAATCGACGATTCGGTTTTTTCCTACGAGCAGTACTTC. As protein: CASSPIDDSVFSYEQYF.

Turning to this clonotype: At one end, the junction sequence differs from germline, possibly due to a read error. This rearrangement joins TRBV6-5 to TRBJ2-6, with 9 bases fitting TRBD1. CDR3 size: 17 residues. Germline assignment: CDR1 MNHEY and CDR2 SVGAGI. In nucleotides, the CDR3 is TGTGCCTGCAGCGTGGACAGGGGCCACTCTGGGGCCAACGTCCTGGCTTTC. Amino acid sequence: CACSVDRGHSGANVLAF.

With respect to this clonotype: Mismatch with germline at one junction end may stem from a read error. The CDR3 reads CANSLILAGQVTQYF. CDR3 in DNA: TGTGCCAACAGCTTAATACTAGCGGGGCAAGTGACCCAGTACTTC. V is TRBV5-4 and J is TRBJ2-5; TRBD2 matches at 10 bases. This CDR3 region has 15 residues. CDR1 and CDR2 from the germline V gene are SGHNT and YYREEE (reference sequence). The whole variable domain, remainder taken from reference TRBV5-4 and TRBJ2-5, is ETGVTQSPTHLIKTRGQQVTLRCSSQSGHNTVSWYQQALGQGPQFIFQYYREEENGRGNFPPRFSGLQFPNYSSELNVNALELDDSALYLCANSLILAGQVTQYFGPGTRLLVL.

This chain links TRBV6-6 with TRBJ1-6, with a weak D call TRBD1 (6 bases). Trimming shortened V by 0 bases and J by 6 bases, and 9 bases separated the two germline ends. Looked up from germline, CDR1 is MNHNY and CDR2 is SVGAGI (reference sequence). The CDR3 consists of 15 residues. The CDR3 DNA reads TGTGCCAGCAGTTACTCGCTACAGGGTAATTCACCCCTCCACTTT. Translated, it gives CASSYSLQGNSPLHF.

A word on this clonotype: The CDR3 does not close with the conserved phenylalanine or tryptophan, likely indicating a read error. It is unclear where the CDR3 begins or ends on the DNA, so no DNA is shown, and the CDR3 is as TCRdb lists it. V usage is TRBV6-6 and J usage is TRBJ2-1; the D call in the table, TRBD2, was not verified against the DNA. Germline-derived CDR1 and CDR2 are MNHNY and SVGAGI (reference sequence). With termini counted, the CDR3 has 15 amino acids. This CDR3 reads CASSLLAGEGYEQLL.

Of note for this clonotype: The CDR3 ends on some other residue instead of the conserved phenylalanine or tryptophan, so this is likely a read error. DNA for the CDR3: TGTGCCAGCAGTACGGTGGGATCCGATTCACCCCTCCACCTT. This gives the protein CASSTVGSDSPLHL. This chain connects TRBV6-6 to TRBJ1-6; no clear D. V lost 5 bases, J lost 8 bases, and 13 bases lay in between. The germline gives CDR1 MNHNY, CDR2 SVGAGI (reference sequence). The CDR3 extends over 14 amino acids.

V gene TRBV7-9 combines with J gene TRBJ2-1; D not certain. The CDR3 length is 11 residues. Trimming removed 8 bases from V and 10 bases from J, with 12 bases in between. The germline V gene encodes CDR1 SEHNR and CDR2 FQNEAQ (reference sequence). The CDR3 coding sequence is TGTGCCAGCGGTGCTGGCAAAGAGCAGTTCTTC. Encoded protein: CASGAGKEQFF.

With respect to this clonotype: The germline gene is not matched at one end of the junction; a read error may be the cause. This chain joins TRBV11-3 and TRBJ2-7; tentative D call: TRBD1 (6 bases). Germline V gene data show CDR1 as SGHNT and CDR2 as YENEEA. The CDR3 covers 17 residues. The DNA of the CDR3 is TGTGCCAGCAGCTTTAGTGGGGGCAGCCCCACTGTCTACGACCAGTACTTC. Protein sequence: CASSFSGGSPTVYDQYF.

This clonotype came up a few times. The chain combines TRBV5-4 with TRBJ2-1; possibly TRBD1 or TRBD2 for D (9 bases each). Looked up from germline, CDR1 is SGHNT and CDR2 is YYREEE (reference sequence). This CDR3 is built from 16 residues. V was clipped by 2 bases and J by 7 bases, with 19 bases between them. CDR3 bases: TGTGCCAGCAGCTTCCTGACTAGCGGACAGGGGAATGAGCAGTTCTTC. Amino acids: CASSFLTSGQGNEQFF.

Worth noting for this clonotype: One junction end does not reproduce the germline sequence, and a read error may be involved. The chain uses TRBV5-4 and TRBJ1-1; D remains ambiguous. Germline V gene data show CDR1 as SGHNT and CDR2 as YYREEE (reference sequence). The CDR3 is 13 amino acids. The CDR3 here is CAMVRGRGTEALF. CDR3 nucleotides: TGTGCGATGGTCCGTGGGAGAGGAACTGAAGCTCTCTTT.